These 28 T cell receptor beta chains were all obtained from the same sample, sequenced in a study of OX40 agonist ivuxolimab in advanced cancers. This table comes from immunoSEQ multiplex PCR, and its TCRdb copy is limited to in-frame clones, with some not included. The profile shows some 69,000 clones, approximately 91% of them singletons. The material sequenced was CD4+ or CD8+ T cells sorted from blood, taken in a trial of the OX40 agonist ivuxolimab. The receptors derive from an adult with an advanced solid tumor such as melanoma, head and neck, liver or kidney cancer.

V and J are TRBV6-1 and TRBJ2-1; 8 nucleotides align to TRBD1. V was clipped by 1 base and J by 9 bases; unmatched bases: 8. The germline gives CDR1 MNHNS, CDR2 SASEGT. This CDR3 region has 15 residues. The CDR3 is CASSEVAGGSGEQFF. For the CDR3, the DNA is TGTGCCAGCAGTGAAGTAGCAGGGGGCTCGGGTGAGCAGTTCTTC.

V gene TRBV7-2 combines with J gene TRBJ2-1, with D tentatively TRBD1 (6 bases). The V end lost 10 bases, the J end lost 4 bases, and 8 bases lay between the germline ends. CDR1 is SGHTA, CDR2 FQGNSA, per germline. The length of the CDR3 is 11 residues. The CDR3 reads CATTGYNEQFF. CDR3 bases: TGTGCCACCACAGGGTACAATGAGCAGTTCTTC.

The gene calls are TRBV25-1 and TRBJ2-7; D gene ambiguous. The CDR3 totals 13 residues. Germline V gene data show CDR1 as MGHDK and CDR2 as SYGVNS. Trimming cost V 3 bases and J 5 bases, with 11 bases left between them. CDR3 DNA sequence: TGTGCCAGCAGTGAGTCGGGTTTCCACGAGCAGTACTTC. This sequence encodes CASSESGFHEQYF.

The CDR3 DNA sequence: TGCGCCAGCAGTCAACGGGATGGCAGGCGCCAGCATTTT. It codes for CASSQRDGRRQHF. The chain carries TRBV23-1 and TRBJ1-5; D call uncertain. TRBV23-1 is filed as an ORF, its function uncertain. Trimming cost V 2 bases and J 12 bases, with 14 bases left between them. The CDR3 is 13 residues long.

The V gene is TRBV6-1, the J gene TRBJ1-3; D is ambiguous. The CDR3 is made up of 15 amino acids. The germline gives CDR1 MNHNS, CDR2 SASEGT. With 8 bases removed from V and 1 base from J, the gap between germline ends came to 15 bases. This CDR3 is CASSKETASGNTIYF. The CDR3, as DNA: TGTGCCAGCTCGAAAGAGACGGCGTCTGGAAACACCATATATTTT.

This chain connects TRBV11-3 to TRBJ2-3, with 8 nucleotides matching TRBD2. The CDR3 spans 15 residues. Trimming cost V 3 bases and J 4 bases; bases outside gene matches: 6. The germline CDR1 and CDR2 sequences are SGHNT and YENEEA. This CDR3 reads CASSLSLAGPDTQYF. DNA of the CDR3: TGTGCCAGCAGCTTGAGTCTAGCGGGTCCAGATACGCAGTATTTT. Full variable domain (missing parts from reference TRBV11-3 and TRBJ2-3): EAGVVQSPRYKIIEKKQPVAFWCNPISGHNTLYWYLQNLGQGPELLIRYENEEAVDDSQLPKDRFSAERLKGVDSTLKIQPAELGDSAVYLCASSLSLAGPDTQYFGPGTRLTVL.

V is TRBV5-1 and J is TRBJ2-2, with a tentative D call TRBD1 (5 bases). The CDR3 length is 14 residues. V lost 1 base and J 4 bases, leaving 8 bases between the germline ends. Per the germline V gene, CDR1 is SGHRS and CDR2 is YFSETQ. In DNA, the CDR3 is TGCGCCAGCAGCTTGTGGGGCCGCACCGGGGAGCTGTTTTTT. Its protein product is CASSLWGRTGELFF. Full variable domain (remainder filled in from reference TRBV5-1 and TRBJ2-2): KAGVTQTPRYLIKTRGQQVTLSCSPISGHRSVSWYQQTPGQGLQFLFEYFSETQRNKGNFPGRFSGRQFSNSRSEMNVSTLELGDSALYLCASSLWGRTGELFFGEGSRLTVL.

The chain is built from TRBV4-1 and TRBJ2-7; possibly TRBD1 for D (6 bases). V gave up 1 base and J gave up 1 base, with 14 bases separating them. Germline V gene lookup returns CDR1 MGHRA and CDR2 YSYEKL. The CDR3 extends over 16 amino acids. The CDR3 DNA reads TGCGCCAGCAGCCAAGTTTCTTTGGGACAATCCTACGAGCAGTACTTC. Encoded protein: CASSQVSLGQSYEQYF.

The gene calls are TRBV9 and TRBJ1-1, with 8 bases that match TRBD1. The length of the CDR3 is 17 residues. From germline, CDR1 is SGDLS and CDR2 YYNGEE. After removal of 0 bases from V and 4 bases from J, the junction contained 11 bases not matched to a gene. The CDR3 reads CASSVGGQAVSSTEAFF. The DNA for the CDR3 is TGTGCCAGCAGCGTAGGGGGACAGGCGGTTTCGAGCACTGAAGCTTTCTTT.

The chain combines TRBV5-1 with TRBJ2-1; 7 nucleotides match TRBD2. CDR3 length: 14 residues. Trimming removed 5 bases from V and 7 bases from J; junction bases left unmatched: 9. Germline CDR1 and CDR2: SGHRS and YFSETQ. The CDR3 DNA reads TGCGCCAGCAGAGTTGCGGGAGTTGCTAATGAGCAGTTCTTC. The encoded protein is CASRVAGVANEQFF.

The chain has TRBV28 and TRBJ1-5; 10 nucleotides agree with TRBD1. Losses at the gene ends were 5 bases for V and 9 bases for J; bases not matched to a gene: 10. CDR1 is MDHEN and CDR2 is SYDVKM in the germline V gene. The CDR3 length is 15 residues. The CDR3, as DNA: TGTGCCAGCAGTCCGTCGACAGGGGGCCTCAGGCCCCAGCATTTT. Residues: CASSPSTGGLRPQHF.

This sequence joins TRBV11-3 and TRBJ2-2; D is ambiguous. The CDR3 totals 13 residues. The V gene's germline CDR1 is SGHNT and CDR2 YENEEA. V gave up 3 bases and J gave up 8 bases, with 10 bases separating them. In DNA form, the CDR3 reads TGTGCCAGCAGCTTGAGAGACCCGGGGGAGCTGTTTTTT. Residues: CASSLRDPGELFF.

This clone was recorded once. The chain is built from TRBV4-2 and TRBJ2-1, with a possible D match to TRBD2 (6 bases). The V end lost 3 bases, the J end lost 4 bases, and 16 bases lay between the germline ends. Germline V gives CDR1 LGHNA, CDR2 YNFKEQ. This CDR3 is built from 16 residues. CDR3 residues: CASSHAAVAVYNEQFF. Here the CDR3 DNA reads TGTGCCAGCAGCCATGCGGCAGTAGCGGTTTACAATGAGCAGTTCTTC.

J is TRBJ1-5 and V is TRBV18; D not resolved. V gave up 2 bases and J gave up 0 bases, with 2 bases separating them. Germline-derived CDR1 and CDR2 are KGHSH and LQKENI. This CDR3 region has 13 residues. The CDR3 nucleotides read TGTGCCAGCTCACCAATTAGCAATCAGCCCCAGCATTTT. Protein sequence: CASSPISNQPQHF.

The chain joins TRBV30 to TRBJ1-2; a possible D gene is TRBD1 (5 bases). The CDR3 has 12 amino acids. Trimming took 4 bases from V and 4 from J, leaving 10 bases between them. CDR1 and CDR2 (germline): GTSNPN, SVGIG (reference sequence). This chain's CDR3 is CAWKGIAYGYTF. The DNA of the CDR3 is TGTGCCTGGAAGGGGATTGCCTATGGCTACACCTTC.

The V call is TRBV13, the J call TRBJ1-1; tentative D call: TRBD1 (6 bases). V lost 3 bases and J 5 bases, leaving 13 bases between the germline ends. This CDR3 is built from 14 residues. Germline V gives CDR1 PRHDT, CDR2 FYEKMQ (reference sequence). The CDR3 nucleotides are TGTGCCAGCAGCTTGCCGGGGGGGCAAACTGAAGCTTTCTTT. Protein product: CASSLPGGQTEAFF.

V gene TRBV5-1 combines with J gene TRBJ2-7, with 7 bases identical to TRBD2. The length of the CDR3 is 13 residues. Germline V gives CDR1 SGHRS, CDR2 YFSETQ. V lost 4 bases and J lost 5; bases outside the gene matches: 6. The CDR3 nucleotides read TGCGCCAGCAGCGCGCTGACTAGCCACGAGCAGTACTTC. Translated: CASSALTSHEQYF. Combining the CDR3 with reference TRBV5-1 and TRBJ2-7 gives the whole variable domain KAGVTQTPRYLIKTRGQQVTLSCSPISGHRSVSWYQQTPGQGLQFLFEYFSETQRNKGNFPGRFSGRQFSNSRSEMNVSTLELGDSALYLCASSALTSHEQYFGPGTRLTVT.

This chain uses TRBV5-1 with TRBJ2-7, with unresolved D. The CDR3 runs 15 residues. V lost 4 bases to trimming and J lost 0 bases, with 14 bases between them. Germline CDR1 SGHRS, CDR2 YFSETQ. CDR3 DNA sequence: TGCGCCAGCAGCCCGAACAGCCTAAGCTCCTACGAGCAGTACTTC. It specifies CASSPNSLSSYEQYF.

The CDR3 sequence: CASTLGQGANYGYTF. The CDR3 DNA sequence: TGTGCCAGCACCTTGGGACAGGGAGCTAACTATGGCTACACCTTC. J is TRBJ1-2 and V is TRBV2; 9 bases match TRBD1. The CDR3 is 15 residues long. V dropped 7 bases and J dropped 0; count of bases not matched to a gene: 6. Germline V CDR1 and CDR2: SNHLY, FYNNEI.

The chain recombines TRBV19 with TRBJ1-1, with D perhaps TRBD1 (5 bases). In germline, CDR1 is LNHDA, CDR2 SQIVND (reference sequence). Trimming pared 4 bases from V and 0 bases from J, leaving 6 bases between. The CDR3 contains 13 residues. The CDR3 DNA reads as TGTGCCAGTAGTAACAGGTTGAACACTGAAGCTTTCTTT. It encodes CASSNRLNTEAFF.

J is TRBJ1-1 and V is TRBV7-9; 8 bases align to TRBD1. Germline CDR1 is SEHNR and CDR2 is FQNEAQ (reference sequence). The junction had 5 bases not matched to a gene; V was cut back by 1 base and J by 4 bases. The CDR3 covers 15 residues. CDR3 DNA: TGTGCCAGCAGCTTAGAGACAGGGGCGGGCACTGAAGCTTTCTTT. Its translation: CASSLETGAGTEAFF.

This clone was seen once. The chain links TRBV14 to TRBJ2-5; 9 bases match TRBD1. The closer fit of TRBJ2-7 to the DNA end suggests the J call may be wrong. The V gene's germline CDR1 is SGHDN and CDR2 FVKESK. CDR3 size: 13 residues. In nucleotides, the CDR3 is TGTGCCAGCAATAGACAGGGGGTTGGCGAGCAGTACTTC. This translates into CASNRQGVGEQYF.

There are a few counts of this clone. This chain joins TRBV19 and TRBJ2-5; D is possibly TRBD1 (8 bases). There are 14 residues in the CDR3. CDR1 and CDR2 from the germline V gene are LNHDA and SQIVND (reference sequence). The V end was cut by 10 bases, the J end by 7 bases, with 22 bases between. CDR3: CATADRDYHRTQYF. The CDR3 coding sequence is TGTGCCACCGCGGACAGGGACTATCATAGGACCCAGTACTTC.

V and J are TRBV7-8 and TRBJ1-1; 10 nucleotides agree with TRBD1. CDR3 size: 16 residues. After removal of 5 bases from V and 11 bases from J, the junction contained 17 bases not matched to a gene. Germline CDR1 reads SGHVS; CDR2 reads FQNEAQ. CDR3 region: CASSNDRGRVGDSAFF. The CDR3, as DNA: TGTGCCAGCAGCAACGACAGGGGGCGCGTAGGGGATTCGGCTTTCTTT.

This sequence joins TRBV18 and TRBJ2-5; D remains ambiguous. CDR1 KGHSH and CDR2 LQKENI come from the germline V gene. The CDR3 spans 16 residues. Trimming pared 3 bases from V and 1 base from J, leaving 15 bases between. CDR3 residues: CASSPQTPGRQETQYF. CDR3 DNA sequence: TGTGCCAGCTCACCTCAGACCCCAGGTCGCCAAGAGACCCAGTACTTC.

The CDR3 here is CASSYQGRSYNEQFF. The CDR3 nucleotides are TGTGCCAGCAGTTACCAGGGGAGATCCTACAATGAGCAGTTCTTC. The V gene is TRBV6-5, the J gene TRBJ2-1; the D gene is possibly TRBD1 (6 bases). V gave up 2 bases and J gave up 1 base, with 9 bases separating them. Germline CDR1 reads MNHEY; CDR2 reads SVGAGI. The CDR3 length is 15 residues.

This clone is a singleton in its sample. The chain combines TRBV5-5 with TRBJ2-5, with D perhaps given as TRBD1 or TRBD2 (6 bases each). CDR1 is SGHKS, CDR2 YYEKEE, per germline (reference sequence). The V gene lost 0 bases and the J gene lost 5 bases, with 17 bases spanning the gap. There are 16 residues in the CDR3. The CDR3 DNA reads as TGTGCCAGCAGCTTGGACGATAGGGGGAGGTGGGAGACCCAGTACTTC. Amino acids: CASSLDDRGRWETQYF.

The chain has TRBV5-1 and TRBJ2-7; the D gene is possibly TRBD1 (5 bases). The CDR3 is made up of 13 amino acids. Germline lookup yields CDR1 SGHRS and CDR2 YFSETQ. The ends were cut back, 0 bases at V and 3 bases at J, with 7 bases in the middle. CDR3 sequence reads: CASSLGGRYEQYF. The CDR3 nucleotides read TGCGCCAGCAGCTTGGGGGGCCGCTACGAGCAGTACTTC.